The clone carrying this T cell receptor beta chain showed up just a few times. Using its own MiXCR run on the RT-PCR reads, TCRdb lists one record per CDR3 protein. The data contain around 580,000 distinct CDR3 sequences, about 12% of them singletons. This record comes from a study of response to subunit inactivated influenza vaccine. This TCR derives from a man between 50 and 59 years old who received an inactivated influenza vaccine. The sample in question was PBMCs from blood, obtained on the day of vaccination.

The CDR3: CSAITGQGREGTDTQYF. CDR3 coding DNA: TGCAGTGCTATAACGGGACAGGGGAGGGAGGGCACAGATACGCAGTATTTT. The V gene is TRBV20-1, the J gene TRBJ2-3, with TRBD1 identical over 10 bases. In germline, CDR1 is DFQATT, CDR2 SNEGSKA (reference sequence). The CDR3 length is 17 residues. V lost 4 bases to trimming and J lost 1 base; unmatched junction nucleotides: 11.